Described below is a single T cell receptor (beta chain) sequence and its context. Its antigen is unknown. These data are taken from a study of neoadjuvant anti-PD-1 for oral cavity cancer. Findings of the study overall: PBMC Gini-index clonality exceeded responders' in non-responders post-nivolumab. Each response group had just a few patients in TCR analyses.

Most PBMC samples had approximately 500 ng input DNA in six replicates. Some clones are missing from TCRdb's copy, which holds only in-frame ones; the method was immunoSEQ multiplex PCR. The table shows 30,000 to 40,000 clones, with approximately 90% occurring only once. Sequencing was performed on PBMCs, taken before nivolumab (anti-PD-1) treatment. The receptor comes from a person aged 35-79 years with oral cavity squamous cell carcinoma.

The CDR3 nucleotides read TGTGCCAGCACGACGGTTCAGGGTCTCCTCTCTGGAAACACCATATATTTT. This translates into CASTTVQGLLSGNTIYF. The chain employs TRBV19 and TRBJ1-3; a weak D match, TRBD1 (5 bases). Germline CDR1 is LNHDA and CDR2 is SQIVND (reference sequence). This CDR3 is built from 17 residues. V lost 9 bases, J lost 0 bases, and 21 bases lay in between.